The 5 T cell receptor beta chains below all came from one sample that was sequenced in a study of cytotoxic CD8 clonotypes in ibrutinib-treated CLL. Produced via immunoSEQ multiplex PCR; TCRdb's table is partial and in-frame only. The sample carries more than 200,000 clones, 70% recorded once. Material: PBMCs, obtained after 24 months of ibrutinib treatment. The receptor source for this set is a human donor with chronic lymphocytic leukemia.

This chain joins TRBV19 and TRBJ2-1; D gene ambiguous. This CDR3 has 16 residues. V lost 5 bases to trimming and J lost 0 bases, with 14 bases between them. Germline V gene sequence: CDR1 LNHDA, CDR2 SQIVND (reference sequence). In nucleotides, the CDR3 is TGTGCCAGTAGTGCGGTGGTAGGTCTCTCCTACAATGAGCAGTTCTTC. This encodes CASSAVVGLSYNEQFF.

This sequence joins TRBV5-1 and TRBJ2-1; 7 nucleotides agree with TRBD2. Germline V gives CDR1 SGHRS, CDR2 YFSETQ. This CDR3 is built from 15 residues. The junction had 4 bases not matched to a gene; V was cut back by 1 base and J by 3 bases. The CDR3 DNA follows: TGCGCCAGCAGCTTGATGGGAGGGGACTACAATGAGCAGTTCTTC. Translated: CASSLMGGDYNEQFF.

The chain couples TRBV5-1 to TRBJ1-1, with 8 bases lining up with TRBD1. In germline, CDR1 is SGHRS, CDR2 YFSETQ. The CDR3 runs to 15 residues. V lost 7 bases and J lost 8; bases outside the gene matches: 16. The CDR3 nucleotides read TGCGCCAGCCGTCTGACTGCAGGGGGCTCGGTAGAAGCTTTCTTT. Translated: CASRLTAGGSVEAFF.

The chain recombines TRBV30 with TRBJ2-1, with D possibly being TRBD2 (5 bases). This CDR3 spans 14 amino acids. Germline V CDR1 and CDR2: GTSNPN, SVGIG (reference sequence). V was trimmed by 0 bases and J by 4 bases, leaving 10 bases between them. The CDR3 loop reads CAWSVRSGYNEQFF. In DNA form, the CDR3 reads TGTGCCTGGAGTGTACGGAGCGGATACAATGAGCAGTTCTTC.

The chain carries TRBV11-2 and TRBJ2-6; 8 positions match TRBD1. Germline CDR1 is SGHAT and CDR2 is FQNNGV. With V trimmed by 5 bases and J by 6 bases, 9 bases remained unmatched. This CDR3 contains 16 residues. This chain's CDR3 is CASSHGQGQVANVLTF. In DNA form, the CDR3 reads TGTGCCAGCAGCCACGGACAGGGACAAGTGGCCAACGTCCTGACTTTC.